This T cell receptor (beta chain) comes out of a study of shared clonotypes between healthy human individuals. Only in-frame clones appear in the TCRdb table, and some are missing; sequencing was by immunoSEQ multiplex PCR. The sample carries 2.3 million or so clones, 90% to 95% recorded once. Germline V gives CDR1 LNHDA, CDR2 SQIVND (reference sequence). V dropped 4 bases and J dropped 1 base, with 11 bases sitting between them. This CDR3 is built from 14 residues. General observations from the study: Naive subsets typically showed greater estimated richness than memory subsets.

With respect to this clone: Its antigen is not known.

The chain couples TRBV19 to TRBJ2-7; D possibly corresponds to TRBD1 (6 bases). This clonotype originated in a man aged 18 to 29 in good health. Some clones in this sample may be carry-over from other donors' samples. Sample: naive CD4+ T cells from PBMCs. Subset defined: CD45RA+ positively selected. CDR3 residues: CASSKQGTSYEQYF. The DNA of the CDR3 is TGTGCCAGTAGTAAACAGGGTACTTCCTACGAGCAGTACTTC. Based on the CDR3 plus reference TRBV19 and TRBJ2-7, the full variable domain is DGGITQSPKYLFRKEGQNVTLSCEQNLNHDAMYWYRQDPGQGLRLIYYSQIVNDFQKGDIAEGYSVSREKKESFPLTVTSAQKNPTAFYLCASSKQGTSYEQYFGPGTRLTVT.